This TCR beta chain was retrieved from a study of T cells after yellow fever vaccination. Broader study findings: Highly abundant clonotypes carried over from the bulk population could end up in FACS-sorted repertoires as contaminants. Peaking on day 5 versus 15, the secondary response was faster but weaker. Subsequent booster samples again held most clones from primary vaccination (96% CD4, roughly 88% CD8).

Regarding this clonotype: The antigen remains undetermined.

Germline values: CDR1 SGHTA, CDR2 FQGNSA. Trimming cost V 4 bases and J 0 bases; bases outside gene matches: 8. There are 17 residues in the CDR3. Researchers made TCR cDNA using 5'RACE template switching, and this step added a universal primer site and UMIs. TCRdb analysed the 5' RACE reads with MiXCR anew, one entry per CDR3 protein. The sample consists of 250,000 to 400,000 distinct CDR3 sequences, about 4% of them appearing once. The sample was PBMCs, taken 5 days after the yellow fever booster vaccination. The TCR was taken from a man aged 18 to 29 who received the YFV17D yellow fever vaccine. The gene calls are TRBV7-2 and TRBJ2-3, with TRBD2 matching 9 bases. This CDR3 reads CASSWTVAGASTDTQYF. CDR3 coding DNA: TGTGCCAGCAGCTGGACCGTAGCGGGGGCTAGCACAGATACGCAGTATTTT. Complete variable domain (other parts from reference TRBV7-2 and TRBJ2-3): GAGVSQSPSNKVTEKGKDVELRCDPISGHTALYWYRQSLGQGLEFLIYFQGNSAPDKSGLPSDRFSAERTGGSVSTLTIQRTQQEDSAVYLCASSWTVAGASTDTQYFGPGTRLTVL.